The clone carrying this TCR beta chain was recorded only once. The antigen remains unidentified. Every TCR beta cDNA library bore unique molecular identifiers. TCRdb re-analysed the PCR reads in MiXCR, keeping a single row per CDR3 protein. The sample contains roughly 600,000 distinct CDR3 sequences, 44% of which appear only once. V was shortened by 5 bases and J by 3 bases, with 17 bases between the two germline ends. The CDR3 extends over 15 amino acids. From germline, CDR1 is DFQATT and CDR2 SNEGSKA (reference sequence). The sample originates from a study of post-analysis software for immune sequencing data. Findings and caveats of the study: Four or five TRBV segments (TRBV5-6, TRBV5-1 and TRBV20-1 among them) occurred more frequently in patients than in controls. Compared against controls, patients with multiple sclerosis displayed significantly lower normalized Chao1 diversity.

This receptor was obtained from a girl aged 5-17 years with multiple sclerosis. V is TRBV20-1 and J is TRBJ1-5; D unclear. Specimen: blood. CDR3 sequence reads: CSAGPPAGSNQPQHF. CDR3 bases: TGCAGTGCTGGCCCCCCGGCCGGATCCAATCAGCCCCAGCATTTT.